The sequence of this T cell receptor (beta chain) was determined in a study of T cells in Graves' hyperthyroidism and ophthalmopathy. Across the study: Peripheral blood was secured at the point of initial diagnosis, before any treatment.

Findings and caveats of the study: Most expanded thyroid clonotypes above 0.001 recurred in blood.

This clonotype was counted a few times. Its cognate antigen is unknown. V lost 10 bases and J 3 bases, leaving 16 bases between the germline ends. This CDR3 is built from 13 residues. Per germline, CDR1 SGHTS and CDR2 YDEGEE. There were TCR beta CDR3 regions amplified from RNA transcripts. The study used the HTBI primer set for a first-round RT-PCR of the TCR CDR3. TCRdb recomputed calls from the multiplex PCR reads with MiXCR, one row per CDR3 protein. The data show a few hundred thousand distinct CDR3 sequences, 18% seen once. Exclusions: uncontrolled infection, other autoimmune disease, pregnancy, lactation. In making diagnoses, clinical symptoms, serum thyroxine and TRAb, thyroid ultrasound and orbital computed tomography were all used.

Sequencing input: blood. The TCR was taken from a man between 35 and 55 years old with Graves' hyperthyroidism. The V and J genes are TRBV5-8 and TRBJ1-2; D gene unclear. The CDR3 protein is CAGGGWGDYGYTF. CDR3 nucleotide sequence: TGTGCCGGAGGAGGGTGGGGAGACTATGGCTACACCTTC. The full variable domain, its missing parts supplied by reference TRBV5-8 and TRBJ1-2, is EAGVTQSPTHLIKTRGQQATLRCSPISGHTSVYWYQQALGLGLQFLLWYDEGEERNRGNFPPRFSGRQFPNYSSELNVNALELEDSALYLCAGGGWGDYGYTFGSGTRLTVV.